This T cell receptor beta chain derives from a study of response to subunit inactivated influenza vaccine (dated by TCRdb to the late 2010s). Regarding the complete study: The study used deep quantitative T cell receptor repertoire profiling to track responses to a trivalent subunit inactivated influenza vaccine. General study outcomes and caveats: It was suggested by the authors that each seasonal influenza vaccination may recruit only a limited number of new T cells.

The CDR3 runs 14 residues from the cysteine to the phenylalanine. The retained sequence is limited to the CDR3, 42 bases, with the frame set at the first base. The method was RT-PCR. Instrument on record: Illumina HiSeq 2500. TCRdb applied fastp at Q25 and MiXCR to the public reads, then kept only in-frame beta chains. Identical CDR3 protein sequences are pooled into one entry, listed with their most common genes and DNA. The sample contains 500,000 to 550,000 distinct CDR3 sequences, under 25% of them found a single time. The ten largest clones capture roughly 2.8% of the sample. With regard to this clonotype: Its antigen remains undetermined. Per-base quality was not reported, and no clone a single base away is much larger than it.

These data were also filed under a second study, of T cells expressing NK-cell markers. That second publication adds: TCR beta cDNA libraries were prepared using 5'RACE template switching, which introduced a universal primer site and unique molecular identifiers. About 8 donors provided sorted CD3+CD56+NKG2C+, CD3+CD56+NKG2C- and CD3+CD56-NKG2C+ T-cell subsets, whose TCR beta-chain repertoires were profiled. Seven of the eight sequenced donors were HCMV-seropositive and one was HCMV-seronegative. In several experiments an anti-gammadeltaTCR antibody was added to restrict sorting to alphabetaTCR-expressing T cells. In six donors, the dominant CD3+CD56+NKG2C+ clonotypes were among the top 10 CD8+ clonotypes and accounted for about 1.0-7.5% of CD8+ T cells. Those dominant clonotypes were again the most abundant among CD3+CD56-NKG2C+ cells in a handful of donors, at about 28.3-65%. It remained unclear whether the expanded NKG2C-expressing T cell clones were specific for HCMV antigens. The study sequenced eight donors, all healthy volunteers chosen at random: three men and five women. HCMV serostatus was determined by detecting HCMV-specific IgG in serum with a commercial ELISA kit. Ficoll density gradient centrifugation was used to isolate peripheral blood mononuclear cells from blood. Magnetic immunoseparation with Miltenyi isolation kits was used to isolate CD4+ and CD8+ T cells from PBMC. cDNA synthesis was primed from the TCR beta constant segment and was followed by two successive PCR amplification steps. Sequencing of the libraries produced 2 x 150 bp reads on Illumina HiSeq 2000/2500, MiSeq or NextSeq. MIGEC was used to demultiplex reads and group the reads by UMI, and MiTCR was used to assemble and quantify clonotypes. Only TCR cDNA sequences supported by at least two reads were kept to exclude erroneous sequences. The tcR package was used for downstream repertoire analysis, and clonotypes were matched across fractions by CDR3 nucleotide sequence plus V segment. Antigen specificity was annotated against VDJdb with VDJmatch, allowing one amino acid substitution in CDR3.

The rearranged segments are TRBV21-1 and TRBJ1-1; TRBD1, as called in the table, went unchecked against the DNA. TRBV21-1 is a pseudogene segment. The sequences come from CD4+ T cells sorted from PBMCs, collected about 12 days after vaccination. This TCR was sampled from a man over 45 who received an inactivated influenza vaccine. Donor details come from another sample of the same person, matched by shared clones. The CDR3 has the sequence CASSRGGWDTEAFF. The sequenced DNA: TGTGCCAGCAGCAGGGGGGGCTGGGACACTGAAGCTTTCTTT.